A single sample is the source of the 3 T cell receptor beta chains below, sequenced in a study of blood T cell repertoires in COVID-19. This table comes from immunoSEQ multiplex PCR, and its TCRdb copy is limited to in-frame clones, with some not included. The sample has over 35,000 clones, around 90% seen once. The sequencing sample was made of peripheral blood. The receptors were sampled from an older man with active COVID-19.

CDR3 residues: CASSLREGPYEQYF. CDR3 DNA: TGTGCCAGCAGCTTGCGGGAGGGCCCTTACGAGCAGTACTTC. The chain joins TRBV7-2 to TRBJ2-7; 9 bases fit TRBD2. The germline V gene encodes CDR1 SGHTA and CDR2 FQGNSA. The CDR3 is 14 residues long. Trimming at V came to 3 bases and at J to 4 bases, leaving 4 bases not matched to a gene. Filled out from reference TRBV7-2 and TRBJ2-7, the complete variable domain reads GAGVSQSPSNKVTEKGKDVELRCDPISGHTALYWYRQSLGQGLEFLIYFQGNSAPDKSGLPSDRFSAERTGGSVSTLTIQRTQQEDSAVYLCASSLREGPYEQYFGPGTRLTVT.

The genes are TRBV29-1 and TRBJ2-1, with 7 bases matching TRBD2. The CDR3 runs to 14 residues. Germline V gene sequence: CDR1 SQVTM, CDR2 ANQGSEA. Losses at the gene ends were 7 bases for V and 7 bases for J; bases not matched to a gene: 13. The CDR3 DNA reads as TGCAGCGCCGAGGCAGGGATCGGGGGGAATGAGCAGTTCTTC. Its protein is CSAEAGIGGNEQFF.

The gene calls are TRBV20-1 and TRBJ2-7; D possibly corresponds to TRBD1 (5 bases). Trimming stripped 3 bases from V and 0 bases from J, with 12 bases between. Germline CDR1 is DFQATT and CDR2 is SNEGSKA (reference sequence). There are 14 residues in the CDR3. CDR3 sequence reads: CSASQGLGSYEQYF. CDR3 sequence (DNA): TGCAGTGCTAGTCAGGGCCTGGGCTCCTACGAGCAGTACTTC.